These 20 T cell receptor beta chains were sequenced from one sample in a study of blood T cell repertoires in COVID-19. Clones were sequenced by immunoSEQ multiplex PCR, and TCRdb holds only the in-frame ones, with some missing. The sample carries about 240,000 clones, approximately 78% recorded once. Specimen: peripheral blood. The receptors shown here come from an older woman with active or convalescent COVID-19.

DNA of the CDR3: TGTGCCATCAGACAGGGCGCGATGAACACTGAAGCTTTCTTT. Protein: CAIRQGAMNTEAFF. The chain recombines TRBV10-3 with TRBJ1-1; D perhaps matches TRBD1 (6 bases). CDR3 length equals 14 residues. V gave up 6 bases and J gave up 0 bases, with 11 bases separating them. Germline CDR1 is ENHRY and CDR2 is SYGVKD.

The genes are TRBV7-3 and TRBJ2-5; the D gene is possibly TRBD1 (6 bases). Germline V gene sequence: CDR1 SGHTA, CDR2 FQGTGA. The CDR3 sequence is 13 residues long. V lost 6 bases and J 0 bases, leaving 8 bases between the germline ends. The CDR3 DNA sequence: TGTGCCAGCAGTAAGGGGGACCAAGAGACCCAGTACTTC. Protein product: CASSKGDQETQYF. The whole variable domain, filled in from reference TRBV7-3 and TRBJ2-5, reads GAGVSQTPSNKVTEKGKYVELRCDPISGHTALYWYRQSLGQGPEFLIYFQGTGAADDSGLPNDRFFAVRPEGSVSTLKIQRTERGDSAVYLCASSKGDQETQYFGPGTRLLVL.

This chain links TRBV30 with TRBJ1-1; D unclear. This CDR3 has 14 amino acids. Trimming removed 3 bases from V and 1 base from J, with 12 bases in between. CDR1 and CDR2 from the germline V gene are GTSNPN and SVGIG (reference sequence). DNA of the CDR3: TGTGCCTGGAGCCTCGGGATAGCGAACACTGAAGCTTTCTTT. It is translated as CAWSLGIANTEAFF. The full variable domain, rest sourced from reference TRBV30 and TRBJ1-1, is SQTIHQWPATLVQPVGSPLSLECTVEGTSNPNLYWYRQAAGRGLQLLFYSVGIGQISSEVPQNLSASRPQDRQFILSSKKLLLSDSGFYLCAWSLGIANTEAFFGQGTRLTVV.

This clone was counted only a few times. The chain is built from TRBV12-3 or TRBV12-4 and TRBJ2-3, with no clear D. The CDR3 extends over 13 amino acids. V shed 3 bases and J shed 2 bases, with 6 bases lying between them. The CDR3 region has the DNA TGTGCCAGCAGTTTCACAGTCACAGATACGCAGTATTTT. This codes for CASSFTVTDTQYF.

This rearrangement joins TRBV4-1 to TRBJ1-5; 8 bases are shared with TRBD1. This CDR3 has 16 amino acids. V lost 4 bases to trimming and J lost 0 bases; unmatched junction nucleotides: 5. The V gene's germline CDR1 is MGHRA and CDR2 YSYEKL. The CDR3 reads CASSPKTGDSNQPQHF. The CDR3 DNA reads as TGCGCCAGCAGCCCTAAGACAGGGGATAGCAATCAGCCCCAGCATTTT.

The chain is built from TRBV5-1 and TRBJ2-1; the match to TRBD1 covers 8 bases. The CDR3 spans 15 residues. The germline gives CDR1 SGHRS, CDR2 YFSETQ. V dropped 4 bases and J dropped 6; count of bases not matched to a gene: 9. CDR3 residues: CASSPRDRTTNEQFF. CDR3 nucleotide sequence: TGCGCCAGCAGCCCCCGGGACAGGACCACCAATGAGCAGTTCTTC.

This clone is medium-sized within its sample. CDR3 sequence (DNA): TGTGCCTGGAGTGTATCAGGGATCGACTACAATGAGCAGTTCTTC. Translation: CAWSVSGIDYNEQFF. The rearrangement links TRBV30 to TRBJ2-1; D possibly corresponds to TRBD1 (5 bases). CDR3 length equals 15 residues. In germline, CDR1 is GTSNPN, CDR2 SVGIG (reference sequence). Trimming stripped 0 bases from V and 3 bases from J, with 12 bases between.

This clone was counted once. The chain has TRBV7-2 and TRBJ2-7; 7 bases are a match to TRBD2. V trimming: 3 bases; J trimming: 0 bases; junction bases outside the gene matches: 2. CDR3 length equals 14 residues. The V gene's germline CDR1 is SGHTA and CDR2 FQGNSA. DNA for the CDR3: TGTGCCAGCAGCTTTTCGGGGGGCTCCTACGAGCAGTACTTC. Translating it yields CASSFSGGSYEQYF.

CDR3 DNA sequence: TGTGCCAGTAGTTGGGAGGCCGGTACGCAGTATTTT. As protein: CASSWEAGTQYF. This chain uses TRBV19 with TRBJ2-3, with D perhaps TRBD2 (6 bases). From germline, CDR1 is LNHDA and CDR2 SQIVND (reference sequence). CDR3 size: 12 residues. The V end lost 5 bases, the J end lost 8 bases, and 11 bases lay between the germline ends.

This clone was recorded only once. The rearrangement uses TRBV11-2 and TRBJ2-2; D gene unclear. Germline CDR1 is SGHAT and CDR2 is FQNNGV. This CDR3 comprises 15 residues. Trimming took off 5 bases at V and 4 bases at J, with 14 bases between the two ends. The DNA for the CDR3 is TGTGCCAGCAGCCCCCAGGCCGTGATCACCGGGGAGCTGTTTTTT. Amino acids: CASSPQAVITGELFF.

The gene calls are TRBV6-4 and TRBJ2-1; weak D call: TRBD1 (6 bases). This CDR3 is built from 16 residues. Deletions cut 3 bases from V and 2 bases from J, with 14 bases between. CDR1 and CDR2 from the germline V gene are MRHNA and SNTAGT. CDR3: CASSEGSGEPYNEQFF. CDR3 bases: TGTGCCAGCAGTGAAGGGTCAGGGGAGCCCTACAATGAGCAGTTCTTC.

The genes are TRBV5-1 and TRBJ1-2; the D gene is possibly TRBD1 (6 bases). This CDR3 has 15 amino acids. V was clipped by 3 bases and J by 4 bases, with 16 bases between them. Germline lookup yields CDR1 SGHRS and CDR2 YFSETQ. In nucleotides, the CDR3 is TGCGCCAGCAGCTCAAACCCCGGACAGAGCTATGGCTACACCTTC. This encodes CASSSNPGQSYGYTF.

V is TRBV6-2 or TRBV6-3 and J is TRBJ1-1; D gene unclear. CDR3 length: 16 residues. Trimming pared 3 bases from V and 5 bases from J, leaving 19 bases between. Per the germline V gene, CDR1 is MNHEY and CDR2 is SVGEGT. The CDR3, as DNA: TGTGCCAGCAGTTATCCCTCCGGGCAGGCGGGTACTGAAGCTTTCTTT. It codes for CASSYPSGQAGTEAFF.

Regarding this clone: This specimen includes other DNA sequences encoding the same CDR3. The chain combines TRBV5-1 with TRBJ2-3; 10 bases fit TRBD1. Germline assignment: CDR1 SGHRS and CDR2 YFSETQ. The CDR3 has 15 residues. Losses at the gene ends were 0 bases for V and 3 bases for J; bases not matched to a gene: 1. The CDR3 spells CASSLGQGATDTQYF. The CDR3, as DNA: TGCGCCAGCAGCTTGGGACAGGGGGCAACAGATACGCAGTATTTT. Full variable domain (rest looked up from reference TRBV5-1 and TRBJ2-3): KAGVTQTPRYLIKTRGQQVTLSCSPISGHRSVSWYQQTPGQGLQFLFEYFSETQRNKGNFPGRFSGRQFSNSRSEMNVSTLELGDSALYLCASSLGQGATDTQYFGPGTRLTVL.

The genes are TRBV5-1 and TRBJ2-7; possibly TRBD2 for D (5 bases). Germline assignment: CDR1 SGHRS and CDR2 YFSETQ. The V gene lost 2 bases and the J gene lost 4 bases, with 10 bases spanning the gap. This CDR3 is 13 amino acids long. Written as DNA, the CDR3 is TGCGCCAGCAGCTTCGATCCGGGGTACGAGCAGTACTTC. Its protein product is CASSFDPGYEQYF.

The rearrangement joins TRBV27 to TRBJ1-1, with D tentatively TRBD1 (6 bases). Germline-derived CDR1 and CDR2 are MNHEY and SMNVEV (reference sequence). The CDR3 runs to 14 residues. The V end was cut by 4 bases, the J end by 11 bases, with 20 bases between. This chain's CDR3 is CASSYGRGVVEAFF. In DNA form, the CDR3 reads TGTGCCAGCAGTTACGGCAGGGGAGTTGTGGAGGCTTTCTTT.

The chain carries TRBV19 and TRBJ2-1; 9 nucleotides line up with TRBD1. The ends lost 0 bases at V and 4 bases at J; junction bases unmatched: 4. Germline values: CDR1 LNHDA, CDR2 SQIVND (reference sequence). The CDR3 loop spans 16 amino acids. This CDR3 reads CASSIEGQGSYNEQFF. The CDR3 DNA reads TGTGCCAGTAGTATAGAAGGACAGGGGTCTTACAATGAGCAGTTCTTC.

The V and J genes are TRBV9 and TRBJ1-6, with D tentatively TRBD1 (5 bases). The germline V and J ends were trimmed by 3 bases and 7 bases, with 14 bases remaining between them. The CDR3 spans 15 residues. Per the germline V gene, CDR1 is SGDLS and CDR2 is YYNGEE. The CDR3 spells CASSERDVRNSPLHF. CDR3 bases: TGTGCCAGCAGCGAGCGGGACGTAAGGAATTCACCCCTCCACTTT.

This rearrangement joins TRBV5-1 to TRBJ1-1, with 8 bases that match TRBD1. Germline V gives CDR1 SGHRS, CDR2 YFSETQ. J was trimmed by 0 bases and V by 0 bases; bases with no gene match: 4. CDR3 size: 16 residues. The CDR3 here is CASSLVVQGVNTEAFF. The DNA of the CDR3 is TGCGCCAGCAGCTTGGTCGTACAGGGGGTGAACACTGAAGCTTTCTTT.

The rearrangement links TRBV7-3 to TRBJ2-3, with a tentative D call TRBD2 (6 bases). V lost 5 bases, J lost 1 base, and 13 bases lay in between. Germline V gives CDR1 SGHTA, CDR2 FQGTGA. The length of the CDR3 is 15 residues. In nucleotides, the CDR3 is TGTGCCAGCAGCCCGGAGGGCGGGGGCACAGATACGCAGTATTTT. Translated: CASSPEGGGTDTQYF.